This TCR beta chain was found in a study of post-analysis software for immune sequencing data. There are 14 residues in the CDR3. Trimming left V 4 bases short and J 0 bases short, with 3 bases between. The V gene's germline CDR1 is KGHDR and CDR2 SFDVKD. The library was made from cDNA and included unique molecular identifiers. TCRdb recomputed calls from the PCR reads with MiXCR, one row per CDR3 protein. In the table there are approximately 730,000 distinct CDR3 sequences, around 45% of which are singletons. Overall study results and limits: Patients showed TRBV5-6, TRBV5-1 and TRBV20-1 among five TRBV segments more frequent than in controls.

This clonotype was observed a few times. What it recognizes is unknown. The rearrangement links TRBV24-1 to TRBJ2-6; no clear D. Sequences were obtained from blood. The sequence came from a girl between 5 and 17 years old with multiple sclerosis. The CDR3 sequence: CATSDVSGANVLTF. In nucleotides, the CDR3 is TGTGCCACCAGTGACGTCTCTGGGGCCAACGTCCTGACTTTC.